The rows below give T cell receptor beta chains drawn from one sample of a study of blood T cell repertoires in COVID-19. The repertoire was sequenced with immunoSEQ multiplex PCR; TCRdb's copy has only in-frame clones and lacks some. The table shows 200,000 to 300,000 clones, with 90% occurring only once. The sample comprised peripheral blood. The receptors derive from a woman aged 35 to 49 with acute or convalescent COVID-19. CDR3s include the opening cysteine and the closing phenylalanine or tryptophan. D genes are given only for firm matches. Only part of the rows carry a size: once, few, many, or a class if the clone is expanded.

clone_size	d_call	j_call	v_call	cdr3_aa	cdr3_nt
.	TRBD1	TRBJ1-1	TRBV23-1	CASSLLDRGQNTEAFF	TGCGCCAGCAGCCTCCTCGACAGGGGGCAAAACACTGAAGCTTTCTTT
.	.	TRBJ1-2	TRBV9	CASSVGGGDGYTF	TGTGCCAGCAGCGTAGGGGGAGGGGATGGCTACACCTTC
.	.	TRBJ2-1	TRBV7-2	CASSLKRENEQFF	TGTGCCAGCAGTCTAAAGAGGGAAAATGAGCAGTTCTTC
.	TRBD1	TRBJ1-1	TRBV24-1	CAALLGWDRRNTEAFF	TGTGCCGCGCTCTTGGGTTGGGACAGGAGGAACACTGAAGCTTTCTTT
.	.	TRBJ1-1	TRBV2	CASTYGSSPGGAFF	TGTGCCAGCACCTACGGATCGTCGCCGGGGGGGGCTTTCTTT
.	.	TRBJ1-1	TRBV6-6	CASSYDRRSNTEAFF	TGTGCCAGCAGTTACGACAGACGCTCGAACACTGAAGCTTTCTTT
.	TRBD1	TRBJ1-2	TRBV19	CASSPRMGQGYGYTF	TGTGCCAGTAGTCCTCGCATGGGACAGGGCTATGGCTACACCTTC
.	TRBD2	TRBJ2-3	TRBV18	CASSPPGAGVLDTQYF	TGTGCCAGCTCACCACCGGGAGCGGGGGTGTTAGATACGCAGTATTTT
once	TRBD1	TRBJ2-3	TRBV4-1	CASKEAGTGPTDTQYF	TGCGCCAGCAAAGAGGCGGGGACAGGACCCACAGATACGCAGTATTTT
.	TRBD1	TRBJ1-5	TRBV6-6	CASSPYVRDRGRPEYQPQHF	TGTGCCAGCAGTCCCTACGTCCGTGACAGGGGGCGCCCAGAGTATCAGCCCCAGCATTTT
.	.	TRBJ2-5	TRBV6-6	CASSYFADQETQYF	TGTGCCAGCAGTTACTTTGCAGACCAAGAGACCCAGTACTTC
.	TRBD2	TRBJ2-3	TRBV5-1	CASSWGGGETTDTQYF	TGCGCCAGCAGCTGGGGCGGGGGGGAGACCACAGATACGCAGTATTTT
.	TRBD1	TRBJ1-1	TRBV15	CATSRLGQVASLDTEAFF	TGTGCCACCAGCAGATTGGGACAGGTAGCCTCCTTGGACACTGAAGCTTTCTTT
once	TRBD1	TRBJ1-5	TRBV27	CASGTVDQPQHF	TGTGCCAGTGGGACAGTTGATCAGCCCCAGCATTTT
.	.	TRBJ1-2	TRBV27	CASSFDRQGGNGYTF	TGTGCCAGCAGTTTCGATAGGCAGGGCGGTAATGGCTACACCTTC
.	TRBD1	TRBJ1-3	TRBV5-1	CASRPSDREGNTIYF	TGCGCCAGCAGACCTTCGGACAGGGAAGGAAACACCATATATTTT
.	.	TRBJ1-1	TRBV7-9	CASSLKEGLAFF	TGTGCCAGCAGCTTAAAGGAGGGGTTGGCTTTCTTT
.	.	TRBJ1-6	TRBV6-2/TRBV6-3	CASSYLRVRGGSPLHF	TGTGCCAGCAGTTACTTGAGGGTCAGGGGTGGATCACCCCTCCACTTT
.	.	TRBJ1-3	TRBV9	CASSVSRQAASGNTIYF	TGTGCCAGCAGCGTATCAAGACAGGCGGCCTCTGGAAACACCATATATTTT
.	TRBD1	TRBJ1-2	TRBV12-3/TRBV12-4	CASSLGQGVRYTF	TGTGCCAGCAGTTTAGGACAGGGGGTCAGGTACACCTTC
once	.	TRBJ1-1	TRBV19	CASSSPGGWDISNTEAFF	TGTGCCAGTAGTTCACCCGGGGGGTGGGACATTTCGAACACTGAAGCTTTCTTT
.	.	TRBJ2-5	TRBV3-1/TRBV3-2	CASSQEARFQYF	TGTGCCAGCAGCCAAGAAGCGAGGTTCCAGTACTTC
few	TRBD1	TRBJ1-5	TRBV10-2	CASSGQGAQPQHF	TGCGCCAGCAGTGGGCAGGGGGCTCAGCCCCAGCATTTT
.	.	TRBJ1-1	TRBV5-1	CASRDSLNTEAFF	TGCGCCAGCAGGGACAGTCTGAACACTGAAGCTTTCTTT
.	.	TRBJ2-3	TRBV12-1	CASNPDLCWRSSTDTQYF	TGTGCCAGCAACCCCGACCTGTGCTGGCGGAGTAGCACAGATACGCAGTATTTT
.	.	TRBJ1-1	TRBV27	CASSLIRGSEAFF	TGTGCCAGCAGTTTAATTCGGGGATCTGAAGCTTTCTTT
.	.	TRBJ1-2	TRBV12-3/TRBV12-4	CASSFGANYGYTF	TGTGCCAGCAGTTTCGGAGCGAACTATGGCTACACCTTC
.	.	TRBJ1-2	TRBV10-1	CASSERRDYGYTF	TGCGCCAGCAGTGAGAGGCGGGACTATGGCTACACCTTC
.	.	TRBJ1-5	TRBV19	CASSPTGLPNQPQHF	TGTGCCAGTAGTCCGACGGGACTCCCCAATCAGCCCCAGCATTTT
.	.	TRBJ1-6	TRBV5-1	CASRVEGMGNSPLHF	TGCGCCAGCAGAGTGGAGGGGATGGGGAATTCACCCCTCCACTTT
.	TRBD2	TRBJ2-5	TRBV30	CAWSPSGRRETQYF	TGTGCCTGGAGTCCTAGCGGGCGTCGGGAGACCCAGTACTTC
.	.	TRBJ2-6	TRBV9	CASSVGPGVNVLTF	TGTGCCAGCAGCGTAGGTCCAGGCGTAAACGTCCTGACTTTC
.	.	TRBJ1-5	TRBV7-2	CASSLGGAIGPQHF	TGTGCCAGCAGCTTAGGCGGGGCCATTGGGCCCCAGCATTTT
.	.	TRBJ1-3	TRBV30	CAWSGLQGNTIYF	TGTGCCTGGAGTGGACTACAGGGAAACACCATATATTTT
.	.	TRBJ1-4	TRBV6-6	CASSYGGATNEKLFF	TGTGCCAGCAGTTACGGGGGGGCAACTAATGAAAAACTGTTTTTT
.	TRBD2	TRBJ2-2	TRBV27	CASRKHSGGDTGELFF	TGTGCCAGCAGAAAACATAGCGGGGGTGACACCGGGGAGCTGTTTTTT
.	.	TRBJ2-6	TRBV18	CASSPPVGANVLTF	TGTGCCAGCTCACCCCCGGTAGGGGCCAACGTCCTGACTTTC
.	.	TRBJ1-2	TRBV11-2	CASSLGGVYGYTF	TGTGCCAGCAGCTTAGGGGGGGTCTATGGCTACACCTTC
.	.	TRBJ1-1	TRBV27	CASSQGTPANTEAFF	TGTGCCAGCAGCCAGGGGACGCCGGCGAACACTGAAGCTTTCTTT
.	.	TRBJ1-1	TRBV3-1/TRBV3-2	CASSQERGRGEAFF	TGTGCCAGCAGCCAAGAAAGGGGGAGGGGAGAAGCTTTCTTT
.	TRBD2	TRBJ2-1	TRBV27	CASSRISGGEQFF	TGTGCCAGCAGCCGAATTAGCGGGGGTGAGCAGTTCTTC
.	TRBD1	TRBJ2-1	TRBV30	CAWWGQDNEQFF	TGTGCCTGGTGGGGACAGGACAATGAGCAGTTCTTC
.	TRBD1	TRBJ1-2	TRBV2	CASSEALHGTGVGYTF	TGTGCCAGCAGTGAAGCGCTTCACGGGACAGGGGTCGGCTACACCTTC
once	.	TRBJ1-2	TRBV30	CAWSATRGGARGYTF	TGTGCCTGGAGTGCGACCCGGGGCGGGGCGCGAGGCTACACCTTC
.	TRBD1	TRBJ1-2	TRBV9	CASSLRTGGAGVYGYTF	TGTGCCAGCAGCCTTCGGACAGGGGGCGCTGGGGTCTATGGCTACACCTTC
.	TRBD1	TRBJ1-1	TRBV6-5	CASSGTGGPEAFF	TGTGCCAGCAGCGGGACAGGTGGGCCTGAAGCTTTCTTT
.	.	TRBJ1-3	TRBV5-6	CASSLVARRNTIYF	TGTGCCAGCAGCTTGGTGGCCCGCCGAAACACCATATATTTT
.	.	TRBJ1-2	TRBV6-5	CASTRTDANYGYTF	TGTGCCAGCACCAGGACAGACGCTAACTATGGCTACACCTTC
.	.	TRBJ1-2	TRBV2	CASSPHREGYGYTF	TGTGCCAGCAGCCCTCACAGGGAGGGCTATGGCTACACCTTC
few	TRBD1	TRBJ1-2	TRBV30	CAWSPKWAGGQDGYTF	TGTGCCTGGAGTCCAAAGTGGGCAGGGGGTCAGGATGGCTACACCTTC